This record concerns one T cell receptor (beta chain) sequence. Time point specified: peripheral blood 6 weeks after treatment start. Urothelial carcinoma in patients was locally advanced or metastatic. The sample originates from a study of PD-L1 blockade in urothelial cancer. Study background: Blood analysis took place 3 weeks (second dose) and 6 weeks after treatment start.

Measured with immunoSEQ multiplex PCR; TCRdb has only the in-frame clones, and not every one. The sample carries fewer than 85,000 clones, 88% recorded once. This CDR3 is 16 amino acids long. V lost 6 bases and J lost 1; bases outside the gene matches: 10. Per the germline V gene, CDR1 is LNHDA and CDR2 is SQIVND (reference sequence). The chain has TRBV19 and TRBJ1-2; TRBD1 agrees at 8 bases. The sample was PBMCs, taken around atezolizumab (anti-PD-L1) treatment. The origin of this receptor is a man between 60 and 70 years old with urothelial cancer. CDR3 sequence reads: CASRETGDPGNYGYTF. The CDR3 nucleotides are TGTGCCAGTAGGGAGACAGGGGACCCTGGTAACTATGGCTACACCTTC. Using reference TRBV19 and TRBJ1-2 for the parts outside the CDR3, the full variable domain is DGGITQSPKYLFRKEGQNVTLSCEQNLNHDAMYWYRQDPGQGLRLIYYSQIVNDFQKGDIAEGYSVSREKKESFPLTVTSAQKNPTAFYLCASRETGDPGNYGYTFGSGTRLTVV.